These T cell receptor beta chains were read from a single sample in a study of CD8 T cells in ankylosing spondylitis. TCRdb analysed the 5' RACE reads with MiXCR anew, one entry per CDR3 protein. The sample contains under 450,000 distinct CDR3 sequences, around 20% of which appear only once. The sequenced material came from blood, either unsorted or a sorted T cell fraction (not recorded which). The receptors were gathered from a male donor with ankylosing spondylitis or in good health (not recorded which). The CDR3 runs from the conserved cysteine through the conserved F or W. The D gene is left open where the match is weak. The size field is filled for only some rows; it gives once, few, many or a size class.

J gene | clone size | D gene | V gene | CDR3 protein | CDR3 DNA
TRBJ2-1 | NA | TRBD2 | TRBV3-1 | CASSQVAGGLDNEQFF | TGTGCCAGCAGCCAAGTTGCGGGGGGGCTTGACAATGAGCAGTTCTTC
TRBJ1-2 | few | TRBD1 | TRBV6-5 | CASSYSGTGLGGYTF | TGTGCCAGCAGTTACTCAGGGACAGGTTTAGGAGGCTACACCTTC
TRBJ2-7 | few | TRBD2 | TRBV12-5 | CASAVTSGYEQYF | TGTGCTAGTGCCGTCACTAGCGGTTACGAGCAGTACTTC
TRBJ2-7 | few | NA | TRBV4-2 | CASSQEGGIGYEQYF | TGTGCCAGCAGCCAAGAGGGGGGAATCGGCTACGAGCAGTACTTC
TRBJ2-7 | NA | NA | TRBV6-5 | CASSYRPRVLGDEQYF | TGTGCCAGCAGTTACCGTCCACGGGTTTTGGGGGACGAGCAGTACTTC
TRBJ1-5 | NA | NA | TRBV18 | CASSPTTDPNQPQHF | TGTGCCAGCTCACCCACGACAGATCCCAATCAGCCCCAGCATTTT
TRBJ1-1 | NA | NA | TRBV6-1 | CASSEARGVATEAFF | TGTGCCAGCAGTGAAGCCCGAGGTGTGGCCACTGAAGCTTTCTTT
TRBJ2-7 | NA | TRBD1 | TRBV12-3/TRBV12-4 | CASRWGQGSEQYF | TGTGCCAGCCGTTGGGGACAGGGGAGCGAGCAGTACTTC
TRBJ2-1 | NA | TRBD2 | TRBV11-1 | CASSPDTYSGGTHNEQFF | TGTGCCAGCAGCCCCGACACGTATAGCGGGGGAACCCACAATGAGCAGTTCTTC
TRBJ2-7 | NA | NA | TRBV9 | CASSVGGNPGDEQYF | TGTGCCAGCAGCGTAGGAGGAAATCCAGGGGACGAGCAGTACTTC
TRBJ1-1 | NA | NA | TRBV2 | CASSDDRMNTEAFF | TGTGCCAGCAGCGACGACAGGATGAACACTGAAGCTTTCTTT
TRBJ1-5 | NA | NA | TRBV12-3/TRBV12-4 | CASTGGSNQPQHF | TGTGCCAGCACCGGGGGTAGCAATCAGCCCCAGCATTTT
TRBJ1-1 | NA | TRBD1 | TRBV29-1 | CSGTGGAGTEAFF | TGCAGCGGGACAGGGGGAGCGGGCACTGAAGCTTTCTTT
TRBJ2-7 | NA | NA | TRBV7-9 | CASSPTIGGQFYEQYF | TGTGCCAGCAGCCCTACTATCGGAGGGCAGTTCTACGAGCAGTACTTC
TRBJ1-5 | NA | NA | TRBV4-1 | CASSHPNQPQHF | TGCGCCAGCAGCCATCCGAATCAGCCCCAGCATTTT
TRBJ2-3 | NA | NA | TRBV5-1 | CASSPSGYGDTQYF | TGCGCCAGCAGCCCGAGCGGGTACGGAGATACGCAGTATTTT
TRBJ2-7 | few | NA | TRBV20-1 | CSARDVWAFRQYF | TGCAGTGCTAGAGATGTTTGGGCATTCCGGCAGTACTTC
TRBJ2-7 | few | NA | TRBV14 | CASSRLPYEQYF | TGTGCCAGCAGCCGACTCCCTTACGAGCAGTACTTC
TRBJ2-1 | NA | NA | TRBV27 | CASSPFQTVSYNEQFF | TGTGCCAGCAGTCCCTTCCAGACAGTATCCTACAATGAGCAGTTCTTC
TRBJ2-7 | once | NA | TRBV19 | CASSMGRGNPYEQYF | TGTGCCAGTAGTATGGGTCGGGGCAACCCTTACGAGCAGTACTTC
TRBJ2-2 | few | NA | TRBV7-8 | CASSFPDSLINTGELFF | TGTGCCAGCAGCTTCCCGGACTCCTTGATTAACACCGGGGAGCTGTTTTTT
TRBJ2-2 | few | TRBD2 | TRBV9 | CASSLAGGTNTGELFF | TGTGCCAGCAGCCTAGCGGGGGGTACGAACACCGGGGAGCTGTTTTTT
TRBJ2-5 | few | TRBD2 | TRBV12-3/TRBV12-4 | CASSPLGLGGGETQYF | TGTGCCAGCAGCCCCCTGGGACTAGGTGGGGGAGAGACCCAGTACTTC
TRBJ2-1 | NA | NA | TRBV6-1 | CASGDRGYNEQFF | TGTGCCAGCGGAGACCGGGGCTACAATGAGCAGTTCTTC
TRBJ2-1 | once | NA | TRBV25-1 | CASSLLAGVQFF | TGTGCCAGCAGTTTACTAGCTGGCGTGCAGTTCTTC
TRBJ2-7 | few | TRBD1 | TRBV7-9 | CASSPDRESDEQYF | TGTGCCAGCAGCCCCGACAGGGAGAGCGACGAGCAGTACTTC
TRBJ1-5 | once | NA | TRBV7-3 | CASSSGLFNNQPQHF | TGTGCCAGCAGCTCCGGACTGTTTAACAATCAGCCCCAGCATTTT
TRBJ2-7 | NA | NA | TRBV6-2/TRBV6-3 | CASSYGDRWEQYF | TGTGCCAGCAGTTACGGCGATCGTTGGGAGCAGTACTTC
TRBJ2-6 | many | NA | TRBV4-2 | CASSPTGDNSGANVLTF | TGTGCCAGCAGCCCGACAGGCGATAACTCTGGGGCCAACGTCCTGACTTTC
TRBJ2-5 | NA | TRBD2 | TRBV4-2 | CASSQGIGGAGETQYF | TGTGCCAGCAGCCAAGGAATCGGGGGGGCAGGAGAGACCCAGTACTTC
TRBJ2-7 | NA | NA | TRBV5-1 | CASSLVGIYEQYF | TGCGCCAGCAGCTTGGTGGGAATTTACGAGCAGTACTTC
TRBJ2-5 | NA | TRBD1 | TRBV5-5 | CASSLEVTGAETQYF | TGTGCCAGCAGCTTGGAGGTGACAGGGGCAGAGACCCAGTACTTC
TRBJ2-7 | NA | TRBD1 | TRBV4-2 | CASSQPGGSSAEQYF | TGTGCCAGCAGCCAACCAGGGGGCTCCTCGGCCGAGCAGTACTTC
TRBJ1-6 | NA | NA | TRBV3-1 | CASSQQDSYNSPLHF | TGTGCCAGCAGCCAGCAAGACTCCTATAATTCACCCCTCCACTTT
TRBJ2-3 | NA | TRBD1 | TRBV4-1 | CASSEFTRTGEGDTQYF | TGCGCCAGCAGCGAATTCACCCGGACAGGGGAAGGAGATACGCAGTATTTT